One sample yielded the 12 T cell receptor beta chains listed below, sequenced in a study of blood T cell repertoires in COVID-19. Clones were read by immunoSEQ multiplex PCR, and TCRdb kept only the in-frame ones, dropping some. This table holds over 100,000 clones, 60% to 80% found once. The source material was peripheral blood. The receptors originated from a woman between 65 and 79 years old with acute or convalescent COVID-19.

This clone was seen once. V usage is TRBV12-5 and J usage is TRBJ1-2, with D perhaps matching TRBD1 (5 bases). The germline gives CDR1 LGHNT, CDR2 FRNRAP. The CDR3 runs to 12 residues. V shed 3 bases and J shed 6 bases, with 8 bases lying between them. For the CDR3, the DNA is TGTGCTAGTGGTTTTGGGGGGGATGGCTACACCTTC. Its protein is CASGFGGDGYTF.

This chain uses TRBV4-2 with TRBJ2-2; 8 nucleotides agree with TRBD2. The trim removed 1 base at V and 5 bases at J, leaving 9 bases unmatched. CDR1 and CDR2 (germline): LGHNA, YNFKEQ. This CDR3 region has 17 residues. As DNA, the CDR3 is TGTGCCAGCAGCCAAGTCGTAACGGGGGGGCAGACCGGGGAGCTGTTTTTT. Residues: CASSQVVTGGQTGELFF.

The chain combines TRBV2 with TRBJ1-5; weak D call: TRBD1 (6 bases). CDR1 and CDR2 from the germline V gene are SNHLY and FYNNEI. The CDR3 is made up of 14 amino acids. V lost 2 bases, J lost 7 bases, and 12 bases lay in between. As DNA, the CDR3 is TGTGCCAGCAGTGAACTACAGGGATACCAGCCCCAGCATTTT. It specifies CASSELQGYQPQHF. Filled out from reference TRBV2 and TRBJ1-5, the complete variable domain reads EPEVTQTPSHQVTQMGQEVILRCVPISNHLYFYWYRQILGQKVEFLVSFYNNEISEKSEIFDDQFSVERPDGSNFTLKIRSTKLEDSAMYFCASSELQGYQPQHFGDGTRLSIL.

This chain joins TRBV11-2 and TRBJ2-2; 11 bases map to TRBD1. Germline V gives CDR1 SGHAT, CDR2 FQNNGV. The CDR3 totals 15 residues. V lost 4 bases and J lost 9; bases outside the gene matches: 7. The CDR3, as DNA: TGTGCCAGCAGCTCGGGACAGGGGGGGTACCGGGAGCTGTTTTTT. Protein product: CASSSGQGGYRELFF.

The rearrangement joins TRBV12-5 to TRBJ2-1; TRBD1 matches 9 bases. Germline V gene lookup returns CDR1 LGHNT and CDR2 FRNRAP. With V trimmed by 4 bases and J by 8 bases, 6 bases remained unmatched. This CDR3 comprises 14 residues. The CDR3: CASGWTGALYEQFF. As DNA, the CDR3 is TGTGCTAGTGGTTGGACAGGGGCTCTCTATGAGCAGTTCTTC.

This chain uses TRBV19 with TRBJ2-1; 10 nucleotides agree with TRBD1. CDR1 is LNHDA and CDR2 is SQIVND in the germline V gene (reference sequence). CDR3 length: 17 amino acids. V was clipped by 3 bases and J by 7 bases; unmatched bases: 12. DNA of the CDR3: TGTGCCAGTAGTATTGGCTCCGGGACAGGGGTTAGTAATGAGCAGTTCTTC. Its protein is CASSIGSGTGVSNEQFF.

V and J are TRBV7-2 and TRBJ1-3; D not certain. Germline values: CDR1 SGHTA, CDR2 FQGNSA. V shed 2 bases and J shed 1 base, with 12 bases lying between them. The CDR3 sequence is 16 residues long. In nucleotides, the CDR3 is TGTGCCAGCAGCTTACGGGAAGGGTCATCTGGAAACACCATATATTTT. Translation: CASSLREGSSGNTIYF.

The V and J genes are TRBV20-1 and TRBJ1-2; no reliable D call. This CDR3 is built from 13 residues. Germline-derived CDR1 and CDR2 are DFQATT and SNEGSKA (reference sequence). V lost 3 bases to trimming and J lost 0 bases, with 8 bases between them. Here the CDR3 reads CSASEGANYGYTF. The CDR3 DNA reads as TGCAGTGCTAGTGAGGGAGCTAACTATGGCTACACCTTC.

This clone was seen a few times. The chain couples TRBV5-1 to TRBJ2-2; D unclear. Germline V gives CDR1 SGHRS, CDR2 YFSETQ. Trimming took 4 bases from V and 6 from J, leaving 7 bases between them. The CDR3 contains 12 residues. For the CDR3, the DNA is TGCGCCAGCAGCGAGTCGCCCGGGGAGCTGTTTTTT. Its translation is CASSESPGELFF.

The rearrangement uses TRBV7-9 and TRBJ2-5; 9 positions agree with TRBD1. The germline V gene encodes CDR1 SEHNR and CDR2 FQNEAQ (reference sequence). V lost 5 bases, J lost 5 bases, and 9 bases stayed unmatched. The CDR3 totals 15 residues. The CDR3 bases are TGTGCCAGCAGCCACGGACAGGGGTTGGGGGAGACCCAGTACTTC. Translation: CASSHGQGLGETQYF.

The chain couples TRBV9 to TRBJ2-7, with 7 bases that match TRBD1. The CDR3 length is 14 residues. Germline-derived CDR1 and CDR2 are SGDLS and YYNGEE. J gave up 4 bases and V 3 bases, and 7 bases lay outside the gene matches. CDR3 nucleotides: TGTGCCAGCAGCGGACAGGGTGGGTCTTACGAGCAGTACTTC. This sequence encodes CASSGQGGSYEQYF.

The chain carries TRBV29-1 and TRBJ2-1; TRBD2 matches 9 bases. The germline V gene has CDR1 SQVTM and CDR2 ANQGSEA. The CDR3 loop spans 15 amino acids. Trimming took 3 bases from V and 6 from J; bases not matched to a gene: 9. The CDR3 is CSVEVAGVGGNEQFF. The DNA of the CDR3 is TGCAGCGTTGAGGTAGCGGGAGTTGGCGGCAATGAGCAGTTCTTC.